This TCR beta chain was captured by sequencing in a study of cytomegalovirus exposure and HLA in healthy donors. Study-wide background: The roughly 670 first-cohort repertoires shared a platform with the 120 or so validation repertoires, as reported in a later analysis.

These donors were members of the roughly 120-subject validation cohort, a group separate from the roughly 670-subject first cohort. Remarks on this clone: The target antigen is unknown.

Assay used: immunoSEQ multiplex PCR; TCRdb lists only in-frame clones, some missing. The sample holds fewer than 250,000 clones, 80% to 90% seen once. Whole-study results and caveats: A later analysis found first-cohort TCR clusters tended to co-occur in the 100 to 150 validation repertoires.

This receptor was taken from a man younger than 35 in good health and CMV-seronegative. Sequencing input: PBMCs.

The DNA for the CDR3 is TGTGCCAGCAGCGTAGGGATAGCGGGAGGTAACGATGAGCAGTTCTTC. Translating gives CASSVGIAGGNDEQFF. The chain uses TRBV9 and TRBJ2-1, with 10 bases matching TRBD2. This CDR3 is built from 16 residues. Germline CDR1 is SGDLS and CDR2 is YYNGEE. Germline trimming cut 0 bases from V and 8 bases from J; bases unmatched to any gene: 8. The full variable domain, rest sourced from reference TRBV9 and TRBJ2-1, is DSGVTQTPKHLITATGQRVTLRCSPRSGDLSVYWYQQSLDQGLQFLIQYYNGEERAKGNILERFSAQQFPDLHSELNLSSLELGDSALYFCASSVGIAGGNDEQFFGPGTRLTVL.